This T cell receptor (beta chain) was observed in a study of long-term antiretroviral therapy in people with HIV. The V end lost 1 base, the J end lost 0 bases, and 19 bases lay between the germline ends. CDR3 size: 19 residues. CDR1 and CDR2 from the germline V gene are LNHNV and YYDKDF (reference sequence). Prior to DNA extraction, the samples held about 0.95-11 million cryopreserved PBMC. At the survey level, the v3.0 immunoSEQ assay was run. TCRdb keeps only in-frame clones here, not all; method: immunoSEQ multiplex PCR. The sample records approximately 29,000 clones, more than 75% being singletons.

The sample was unsorted PBMCs, taken 0.5 years after starting antiretroviral therapy. The chain combines TRBV15 with TRBJ1-5; D uncertain. The source is a woman aged 18-29 years with HIV. Here the CDR3 DNA reads TGTGCCACCAGCAGAGTCGCCTCCGGGCCGGTCAGTAGCAATCAGCCCCAGCATTTT. This gives the protein CATSRVASGPVSSNQPQHF.